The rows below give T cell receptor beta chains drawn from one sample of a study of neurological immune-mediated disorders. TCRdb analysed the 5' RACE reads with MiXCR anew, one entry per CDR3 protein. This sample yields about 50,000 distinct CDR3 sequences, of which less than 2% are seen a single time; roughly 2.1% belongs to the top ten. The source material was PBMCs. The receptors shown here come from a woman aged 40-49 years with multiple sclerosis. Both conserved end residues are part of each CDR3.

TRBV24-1	CATSVEGAAQETQYF
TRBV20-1	CSARTALYGYTF
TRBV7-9	CASSPILDSYGYTF
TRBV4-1	CASSQQGRDTQYF
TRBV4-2	CASRSSGIANEKLFF
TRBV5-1	CASRKYPANTEAFF
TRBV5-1	CASSLGPGNEQFF
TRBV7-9	CASSLALSRDSFAYNEQFF
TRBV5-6	CASSLGSSSTDTQYF
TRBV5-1	CASRVLPGGTDTQYF